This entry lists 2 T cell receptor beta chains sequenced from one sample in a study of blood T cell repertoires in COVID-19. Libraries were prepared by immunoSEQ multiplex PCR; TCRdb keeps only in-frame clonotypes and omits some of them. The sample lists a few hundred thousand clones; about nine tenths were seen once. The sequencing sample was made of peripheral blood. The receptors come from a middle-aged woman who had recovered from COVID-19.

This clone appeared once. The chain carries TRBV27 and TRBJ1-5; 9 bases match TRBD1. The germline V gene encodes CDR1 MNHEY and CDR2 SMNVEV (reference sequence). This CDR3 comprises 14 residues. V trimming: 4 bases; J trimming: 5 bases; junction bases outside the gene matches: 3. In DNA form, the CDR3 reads TGTGCCAGCAGTTCGGGACAGGGTTATCAGCCCCAGCATTTT. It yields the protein CASSSGQGYQPQHF.

The CDR3 is CASGGQGLNEAFF. The CDR3 nucleotides are TGTGCCAGCGGGGGACAGGGATTGAATGAAGCTTTCTTT. The chain employs TRBV3-1 (or the pseudogene TRBV3-2) and TRBJ1-1, with 9 bases lining up with TRBD1. The CDR3 is made up of 13 amino acids. V shed 8 bases, J shed 7 bases, and the junction held 8 bases outside the gene matches. Germline V gene data show CDR1 as LGHDT and CDR2 as YNNKEL (reference sequence).